This TCR beta chain comes out of a study of graft-versus-host responses after intestinal transplantation. Study-level information: Recipients underwent multivisceral, liver-intestinal, or isolated intestinal transplants. The study, taken as a whole, reports: Recipient marrow contained GvH clones, some of which appeared first in ileum or blood.

Worth noting for this clone: Its cognate antigen is unknown.

Per germline, CDR1 SNHLY and CDR2 FYNNEI. This CDR3 comprises 14 residues. Trimming removed 10 bases from V and 7 bases from J; junction bases left unmatched: 15. Graft specimens yielded both intraepithelial and lamina propria lymphocytes. Generated by immunoSEQ multiplex PCR, the TCRdb table keeps only in-frame clones and is missing some. The sample lists about 17,000 clones, almost 80% occurring once. The input for sequencing was ileum tissue, taken about 460 days after intestinal transplant. The chain couples TRBV2 to TRBJ2-5; 7 bases line up with TRBD2. The source of this sequence is a human patient who received an intestinal transplant, so some T cells may come from the graft donor. CDR3 amino acids: CAILPGLPRGTQYF. CDR3 nucleotide sequence: TGTGCCATCCTACCGGGACTACCTCGCGGGACCCAGTACTTC.